This T cell receptor beta chain was sequenced in a study of shared clonotypes between healthy human individuals. CD45RO-negative cells were positively selected for CCR7, leaving out terminally differentiated effector memory CD45RA+ cells. Method: immunoSEQ multiplex PCR; TCRdb's copy keeps in-frame clones and lacks some. The sample lists roughly 2,000,000 clones; about 95% were seen once. The CDR3 consists of 17 residues. CDR1 and CDR2 from the germline V gene are SEHNR and FQNEAQ (reference sequence). V lost 5 bases to trimming and J lost 2 bases; unmatched junction nucleotides: 11. The J gene is TRBJ2-1, the V gene TRBV7-9, with 8 bases lining up with TRBD2. Sequenced material: naive CD8+ T cells sorted from blood. The TCR was taken from a man in his late teens or twenties in good health. CDR3 in DNA: TGTGCCAGCAGCGCCCTCGAGGTCGGGGGGGCCTACAATGAGCAGTTCTTC. Translation gives CASSALEVGGAYNEQFF.